Listed here are 9 T cell receptor beta chains from one sample, sequenced in a study of cytomegalovirus exposure and HLA in healthy donors (dated by TCRdb to 2015 to 2018). Receptors were amplified or captured by the immunoSEQ multiplex PCR assay. For the multiplex PCR, a mixture combining 60 forward primers for TCR Vbeta segments and 13 reverse primers for TCR Jbeta segments was used. Not all clones reach the TCRdb copy of this immuneACCESS table, which keeps in-frame sequences only. Checked studies attribute under half of the gap to unresolved V genes and leave the rest unexplained. The sample contains under 150,000 clones, approximately 84% of them found a single time. The top ten constitute 1.5% of the sample. The source material was PBMCs. The receptors here all came from a young woman in good health and CMV-seronegative.

The DNA for the CDR3 is TGCGCCAGCAGCCCGGACAGGGGTGGGGAGCAGTACTTC. Encoded protein: CASSPDRGGEQYF. The chain links TRBV5-1 to TRBJ2-7, with TRBD1 matching over 9 bases. The length of the CDR3 is 13 residues. Germline CDR1 is SGHRS and CDR2 is YFSETQ. Trimming cost V 4 bases and J 7 bases; bases outside gene matches: 6.

Comment on this clone: At one end the junction does not follow the germline gene, possibly because of a read error. The CDR3 DNA sequence: TGCACCGTTGAGGGTAACAACAACAGGCGAACCTACAATGAGCAGTTCTTC. Protein: CTVEGNNNRRTYNEQFF. The chain recombines TRBV29-1 with TRBJ2-1; D is possibly TRBD1 or TRBD2 (5 bases each). This CDR3 contains 17 residues. From germline, CDR1 is SQVTM and CDR2 ANQGSEA.

The gene calls are TRBV5-1 and TRBJ2-7; D is unresolved. The CDR3 has 11 residues. Germline V CDR1 and CDR2: SGHRS, YFSETQ. Trimming left V 3 bases short and J 2 bases short, with 3 bases between. CDR3 region: CASSSPYEQYF. CDR3 sequence (DNA): TGCGCCAGCAGCTCTCCCTACGAGCAGTACTTC.

The chain couples TRBV6-5 to TRBJ1-1; TRBD1 aligns across 11 bases. The germline CDR1 and CDR2 sequences are MNHEY and SVGAGI. V gave up 5 bases and J gave up 6 bases; unmatched junction bases: 2. CDR3 length: 13 amino acids. CDR3 nucleotides: TGTGCCAGCAGTCGGACAGGGGGCTCTGAAGCTTTCTTT. Translated, it gives CASSRTGGSEAFF.

This rearrangement joins TRBV7-9 to TRBJ2-5; D is unresolved. Deletions cut 5 bases from V and 0 bases from J, with 7 bases between. The CDR3 runs 13 residues. Per germline, CDR1 SEHNR and CDR2 FQNEAQ (reference sequence). The DNA for the CDR3 is TGTGCCAGCAGCCACCGGGACCAAGAGACCCAGTACTTC. Translating it yields CASSHRDQETQYF.

The sample holds a few counts of this clone. This chain links TRBV2 with TRBJ2-2; TRBD1 is a possible D gene (5 bases). CDR3 size: 15 residues. The V and J ends lost 2 bases and 0 bases respectively, with 7 bases between them. The germline CDR1 and CDR2 sequences are SNHLY and FYNNEI. The CDR3: CASSESRANTGELFF. In DNA form, the CDR3 reads TGTGCCAGCAGTGAATCCAGGGCGAACACCGGGGAGCTGTTTTTT.

This clone appeared once. CDR3 loop: CAWSKGGETQYF. Written as DNA, the CDR3 is TGTGCCTGGAGTAAGGGGGGGGAGACCCAGTACTTC. The rearrangement joins TRBV30 to TRBJ2-5, with D possibly being TRBD2 (7 bases). The V gene's germline CDR1 is GTSNPN and CDR2 SVGIG (reference sequence). Trimming removed 2 bases from V and 5 bases from J, with 9 bases in between. The CDR3 spans 12 residues. The full variable domain, completed using reference TRBV30 and TRBJ2-5, is SQTIHQWPATLVQPVGSPLSLECTVEGTSNPNLYWYRQAAGRGLQLLFYSVGIGQISSEVPQNLSASRPQDRQFILSSKKLLLSDSGFYLCAWSKGGETQYFGPGTRLLVL.

The chain is built from TRBV7-6 and TRBJ2-7, with 9 bases matching TRBD1. CDR1 is SGHVS and CDR2 is FNYEAQ in the germline V gene. The CDR3 has 15 amino acids. V trimming: 5 bases; J trimming: 7 bases; junction bases outside the gene matches: 12. CDR3 sequence reads: CASSDSTGTGREQYF. The CDR3 DNA sequence: TGTGCCAGCAGCGATTCAACCGGGACAGGGCGGGAGCAGTACTTC.

V and J are TRBV5-4 and TRBJ2-7; possibly TRBD1 for D (6 bases). Germline assignment: CDR1 SGHNT and CDR2 YYREEE (reference sequence). V was shortened by 4 bases and J by 2 bases, with 13 bases between the two germline ends. This CDR3 region has 14 residues. The CDR3 nucleotides are TGTGCCAGCAGCGATACAGGGATCGCCTACGAGCAGTACTTC. Amino acid sequence: CASSDTGIAYEQYF.